The 7 T cell receptor beta chains below come from one sample, sequenced in a study of blood T cells in healthy people across ages (dated by TCRdb to between 2015 and 2017). Receptor libraries were prepared by 5' RACE. Sequenced on an Illumina HiSeq 2500. The second PCR ran for about 7 to 11 cycles and used a J-beta primer mix along with a sample-barcoded 5' primer. TCRdb reworked the public reads: Q25 trimming with fastp, MiXCR clone assembly, productive beta chains retained. Under each unique CDR3 protein, matching rows form one entry showing the most common genes and DNA. In this sample the table shows approximately 490,000 distinct CDR3 sequences, around 24% of which occur a single time. The ten largest clones take up approximately 10% of the sample. This sample also belongs to another study, concerning T cells of mothers and their children.

The material sequenced was blood. The receptors shown here come from a boy under 18 in good health.

Points on this clonotype: Sequence at one end of the junction differs from germline and may be a read error. The rearrangement links TRBV5-6 to TRBJ2-1; possible D gene TRBD1, 5 bases. Matching the DNA end better, TRBJ2-5 makes the J call doubtful. From germline, CDR1 is SGHDT and CDR2 YYEEEE. The CDR3 totals 14 residues. Here the CDR3 reads CVSSLRPGKETQYF. CDR3 nucleotide sequence: TGTGTCAGCAGCCTGAGGCCAGGGAAAGAGACCCAGTACTTC.

The table lists this clonotype with a few counts. The chain carries TRBV6-5 and TRBJ2-7; D is undetermined. Germline CDR1 and CDR2: MNHEY and SVGAGI. The CDR3 has 13 amino acids. The V gene lost 6 bases and the J gene lost 5 bases, with 14 bases spanning the gap. CDR3 in amino acids: CASSAQMSDEQYF. In DNA form, the CDR3 reads TGTGCCAGCAGCGCGCAGATGTCCGACGAGCAGTACTTC.

The V and J genes are TRBV28 and TRBJ2-3; D could derive from TRBD1 or TRBD2 (5 bases each). The CDR3 sequence is 18 residues long. The germline V gene has CDR1 MDHEN and CDR2 SYDVKM. Trimming removed 1 base at V and 4 bases at J, with 21 bases between. This CDR3 is CASSLSRRGSGKSDTQYF. The CDR3, as DNA: TGTGCCAGCAGTTTATCTAGACGCGGGTCAGGGAAATCAGATACGCAGTATTTT.

The V and J genes are TRBV7-2 and TRBJ1-5; D remains unclear. There are 15 residues in the CDR3. Trimming stripped 3 bases from V and 0 bases from J, with 9 bases between. The germline gives CDR1 SGHTA, CDR2 FQGNSA. The CDR3 loop is CASSFGRYSNQPQHF. For the CDR3, the DNA is TGTGCCAGCAGCTTTGGCAGGTATAGCAATCAGCCCCAGCATTTT.

This clonotype was observed a few times. The chain has TRBV20-1 and TRBJ2-2; D possibly corresponds to TRBD2 (5 bases). Germline V gene data show CDR1 as DFQATT and CDR2 as SNEGSKA (reference sequence). Trimming pared 3 bases from V and 1 base from J, leaving 9 bases between. The CDR3 contains 14 residues. The CDR3 DNA reads as TGCAGTGCTAGTGTGAGGGAGAACACCGGGGAGCTGTTTTTT. Translating gives CSASVRENTGELFF.

The table lists this clonotype with a few counts. The CDR3 bases are TGTGCCAGCAGTGAATCCGGACCTGTCGCAGATACGCAGTATTTT. The encoded protein is CASSESGPVADTQYF. V is TRBV6-1 and J is TRBJ2-3; no reliable D call. V was trimmed by 2 bases and J by 4 bases, leaving 13 bases between them. This CDR3 is built from 15 residues. Germline CDR1 is MNHNS and CDR2 is SASEGT.

V and J are TRBV9 and TRBJ2-5, with 11 nucleotides matching TRBD2. The DNA end is more similar to TRBJ2-1, so the J call may be wrong. Germline V gene sequence: CDR1 SGDLS, CDR2 YYNGEE. There are 16 residues in the CDR3. CDR3 DNA: TGTGCCAGCAGCGTAGGGGGGACTAGCGGAGACAATGAGCAGTTCTTC. It is translated as CASSVGGTSGDNEQFF.